The next 13 T cell receptor beta chains were all read from a single sample in a study of Graves' ophthalmopathy and Graves' hyperthyroidism. The authors amplified TCR beta CDR3 regions, and they did so from RNA transcripts for repertoire sequencing. An initial RT-PCR round employing HTBI primers preceded a second-round multiplex PCR. TCRdb reprocessed the multiplex PCR reads via MiXCR and lists one record per CDR3 protein. The sample lists 1 million to 1.3 million distinct CDR3 sequences; about 38% were seen once. Sequencing used peripheral blood or thyroid tissue (not recorded which). The receptors come from an adult man with Graves' hyperthyroidism.

There are many counts of this clonotype. This rearrangement joins TRBV2 to TRBJ2-7; 10 nucleotides agree with TRBD1. With V trimmed by 6 bases and J by 5 bases, 10 bases remained unmatched. CDR1 SNHLY and CDR2 FYNNEI come from the germline V gene. The CDR3 consists of 15 residues. CDR3 bases: TGTGCCAGCAGGGGAGGGACAGGGGTATTCCACGAGCAGTACTTC. This sequence encodes CASRGGTGVFHEQYF. Supplemented by reference TRBV2 and TRBJ2-7, the full variable domain reads EPEVTQTPSHQVTQMGQEVILRCVPISNHLYFYWYRQILGQKVEFLVSFYNNEISEKSEIFDDQFSVERPDGSNFTLKIRSTKLEDSAMYFCASRGGTGVFHEQYFGPGTRLTVT.

This clonotype was found many times. J is TRBJ2-5 and V is TRBV7-8; 8 bases are a match to TRBD1. The V and J ends lost 3 bases and 5 bases, in that order; junction bases with no gene match: 14. This CDR3 is built from 17 residues. Germline V gene sequence: CDR1 SGHVS, CDR2 FQNEAQ. CDR3 sequence (DNA): TGTGCCAGCAGCTTTAGTCGTAGGACAGGGTTCTCGGAGACCCAGTACTTC. Translating it yields CASSFSRRTGFSETQYF.

This clonotype was seen only a few times. The rearrangement uses TRBV6-2 or TRBV6-3 and TRBJ1-5, with TRBD1 as a possible D gene (5 bases). Germline V gene lookup returns CDR1 MNHEY and CDR2 SVGEGT. V shed 6 bases and J shed 5 bases, with 17 bases lying between them. This CDR3 spans 15 amino acids. The CDR3 loop reads CASRQDRDGYQPQHF. As DNA, the CDR3 is TGTGCCAGCAGACAAGACCGGGACGGTTATCAGCCCCAGCATTTT.

The chain recombines TRBV20-1 with TRBJ1-6; D is perhaps TRBD1 (6 bases). The V and J ends lost 6 bases and 13 bases respectively, with 22 bases between them. The germline CDR1 and CDR2 sequences are DFQATT and SNEGSKA (reference sequence). The CDR3 runs to 14 residues. CDR3 nucleotides: TGCAGTGCAGTGGACAGAGTCTCTACTATGCCCCTCCACTTT. Translating it yields CSAVDRVSTMPLHF.

This clonotype was detected a few times. The V gene is TRBV7-2, the J gene TRBJ2-5; tentatively, D is TRBD2 (6 bases). V lost 1 base, J lost 5 bases, and 17 bases lay in between. CDR3 length: 16 residues. Germline V gives CDR1 SGHTA, CDR2 FQGNSA. CDR3 in DNA: TGTGCCAGCAGCTTAGTAGGTTCCGGGAGTCTGGAGACCCAGTACTTC. Translating it yields CASSLVGSGSLETQYF.

The J gene is TRBJ1-3, the V gene TRBV20-1; the D gene is possibly TRBD1 (6 bases). This CDR3 comprises 13 residues. The ends were cut back, 5 bases at V and 3 bases at J, with 11 bases in the middle. Germline values: CDR1 DFQATT, CDR2 SNEGSKA (reference sequence). Here the CDR3 reads CSAAQGYGNTIYF. CDR3 DNA: TGCAGTGCTGCGCAGGGGTATGGAAACACCATATATTTT.

This rearrangement joins TRBV12-3 or TRBV12-4 to TRBJ1-5; D remains ambiguous. V was pared by 3 bases and J by 2 bases, with 8 bases between. The CDR3 is made up of 14 amino acids. The CDR3 DNA is TGTGCCAGCAGTTTGTGGGCTGGCAATCAGCCCCAGCATTTT. It specifies CASSLWAGNQPQHF.

A remark on this clonotype: The CDR3 ends on some other residue instead of the conserved phenylalanine or tryptophan, so this is likely a read error. Because the CDR3's place on the DNA is in doubt, the DNA is left out and the CDR3 is given as listed by TCRdb. The chain couples TRBV7-2 to TRBJ1-4; the table's D call, TRBD1, has no DNA check behind it. CDR1 and CDR2 (germline): SGHTA, FQGNSA. 10 amino acids form the CDR3, both terminal residues included. CDR3 in amino acids: CASSLGQGRI.

This clonotype was picked up many times. The genes are TRBV10-2 and TRBJ2-2; TRBD1 matches 8 bases. CDR1 and CDR2 from the germline V gene are WSHSY and SAAADI. The length of the CDR3 is 14 residues. V gave up 6 bases and J gave up 4 bases; unmatched junction bases: 4. In DNA, the CDR3 is TGCGCCAGCAGAACAGGGGGTGGCACCGGGGAGCTGTTTTTT. Residues: CASRTGGGTGELFF.

J is TRBJ2-5 and V is TRBV29-1, with D possibly matching TRBD1 (6 bases). Germline V CDR1 and CDR2: SQVTM, ANQGSEA. CDR3 length equals 13 residues. Trimming left V 5 bases short and J 1 base short, with 11 bases between. CDR3 nucleotides: TGCAGCGTTAGAACAGGGCCCCAAGAGACCCAGTACTTC. It is translated as CSVRTGPQETQYF.

This clonotype was detected a few times. This sequence joins TRBV2 and TRBJ2-2; TRBD2 aligns across 9 bases. CDR1 is SNHLY and CDR2 is FYNNEI in the germline V gene. Trimming removed 1 base from V and 6 bases from J; junction bases left unmatched: 0. CDR3 length equals 14 residues. DNA of the CDR3: TGTGCCAGCAGTGAAGGACTAGCGGCCGGGGAGCTGTTTTTT. Residues: CASSEGLAAGELFF.

This clonotype was seen a handful of times. The gene calls are TRBV19 and TRBJ1-1; TRBD1 is a possible D gene (6 bases). CDR1 LNHDA and CDR2 SQIVND come from the germline V gene (reference sequence). The CDR3 is 13 amino acids. V lost 3 bases, J lost 6 bases, and 11 bases lay in between. The CDR3 loop reads CASSITGQAEAFF. The CDR3 region has the DNA TGTGCCAGTAGTATCACAGGGCAAGCTGAAGCTTTCTTT.

V is TRBV7-8 and J is TRBJ1-1; D not resolved. The CDR3 runs 13 residues. The germline gives CDR1 SGHVS, CDR2 FQNEAQ. The ends were cut back, 10 bases at V and 8 bases at J, with 20 bases in the middle. This CDR3 is CANMGDGASEAFF. As DNA, the CDR3 is TGTGCCAACATGGGAGACGGCGCATCCGAAGCTTTCTTT.